Presented here are 32 T cell receptor beta chains from one specimen sequenced in a study of spatial heterogeneity in lung cancer. TCRdb passed the 5' RACE reads through MiXCR, listing each CDR3 protein once. The table lists around 30,000 distinct CDR3 sequences, approximately 5.5% of them singletons. Specified time point: blood at routine non-recurrence follow-up after resection. Without sorting, whole RNA was sequenced from tumor, nontumor lung or frozen PBMC. The sequenced sample was PBMCs, obtained at follow-up. All receptors come from a male donor with early-stage non-small cell lung cancer.

A few counts support this clonotype. V and J are TRBV18 and TRBJ2-5, with unresolved D. The CDR3 consists of 14 residues. Looked up from germline, CDR1 is KGHSH and CDR2 is LQKENI. V shed 2 bases and J shed 1 base, with 8 bases lying between them. CDR3 region: CASSPRNTQETQYF. In DNA, the CDR3 is TGTGCCAGCTCACCAAGGAACACCCAAGAGACCCAGTACTTC.

CDR3 region: CSARVYAQELSGNTIYF. CDR3 DNA: TGCAGTGCTAGAGTTTACGCCCAGGAGCTCTCTGGAAACACCATATATTTT. V is TRBV20-1 and J is TRBJ1-3; D gene uncertain. Germline CDR1 is DFQATT and CDR2 is SNEGSKA (reference sequence). V lost 1 base and J lost 0, with 16 bases in between. This CDR3 spans 17 amino acids.

The sample holds many counts of this clonotype. This chain connects TRBV20-1 to TRBJ1-5, with 10 bases identical to TRBD1. The junction had 3 bases not matched to a gene; V was cut back by 4 bases and J by 3 bases. Germline V gene data show CDR1 as DFQATT and CDR2 as SNEGSKA (reference sequence). The CDR3 contains 14 residues. The DNA of the CDR3 is TGCAGTGCTACCGGGACAGGGGTCAATCAGCCCCAGCATTTT. Residues: CSATGTGVNQPQHF.

This clonotype was found a few times. The chain links TRBV2 to TRBJ2-1; 13 bases agree with TRBD2. The CDR3 contains 15 residues. With V trimmed by 5 bases and J by 8 bases, 6 bases remained unmatched. Germline CDR1 reads SNHLY; CDR2 reads FYNNEI. This CDR3 is CASSLGLAGADEQFF. CDR3 in DNA: TGTGCCAGCAGTCTCGGACTAGCGGGAGCGGATGAGCAGTTCTTC.

The table lists this clonotype with a few counts. CDR3 sequence reads: CASSHRQGNQPQHF. The CDR3 region has the DNA TGTGCCAGCAGCCACCGACAGGGGAATCAGCCCCAGCATTTT. J is TRBJ1-5 and V is TRBV3-1; 8 nucleotides match TRBD1. V gave up 3 bases and J gave up 4 bases; unmatched junction bases: 2. Germline V lookup: CDR1 LGHDT, CDR2 YNNKEL (reference sequence). The CDR3 runs 14 residues.

This clonotype was counted ten times or more. The chain links TRBV6-2 or TRBV6-3 to TRBJ1-5, with unresolved D. CDR1 MNHEY and CDR2 SVGEGT come from the germline V gene. The CDR3 totals 15 residues. V was trimmed by 6 bases and J by 1 base, leaving 13 bases between them. CDR3 sequence: CASRAGPISNQPQHF. DNA of the CDR3: TGTGCCAGCAGGGCCGGGCCGATAAGCAATCAGCCCCAGCATTTT.

At least ten counts were recorded for this clonotype. The chain uses TRBV6-2 or TRBV6-3 and TRBJ2-5; D gene uncertain. Between the trimmed V and J ends, which lost 0 bases and 4 bases, there was a span of 6 bases. CDR3 length equals 13 residues. The germline CDR1 and CDR2 sequences are MNHEY and SVGEGT. CDR3 coding DNA: TGTGCCAGCAGTTACTCAAGCCCAGAGACCCAGTACTTC. Translating gives CASSYSSPETQYF.

In its sample, this clonotype was seen many times. The chain uses TRBV7-2 and TRBJ2-4; D gene unclear. From germline, CDR1 is SGHTA and CDR2 FQGNSA. The CDR3 extends over 15 amino acids. The V gene lost 1 base and the J gene lost 0 bases, with 7 bases spanning the gap. CDR3 region: CASSLGGIAKNIQYF. For the CDR3, the DNA is TGTGCCAGCAGCTTAGGAGGAATAGCCAAAAACATTCAGTACTTC.

A few counts support this clonotype. V and J are TRBV12-3 or TRBV12-4 and TRBJ2-1, with D unresolved. Trimming removed 3 bases at V and 7 bases at J, with 7 bases between. The CDR3 loop spans 12 amino acids. CDR3 in amino acids: CASSFSENEQFF. In nucleotides, the CDR3 is TGTGCCAGCAGTTTCTCCGAGAATGAGCAGTTCTTC.

This chain uses TRBV6-1 with TRBJ1-3; D is unclear. Trimming pared 4 bases from V and 0 bases from J, leaving 10 bases between. The germline V gene encodes CDR1 MNHNS and CDR2 SASEGT. This CDR3 contains 15 residues. In DNA, the CDR3 is TGTGCCAGCAGTGCGGGCCATACCTCTGGAAACACCATATATTTT. This codes for CASSAGHTSGNTIYF.

This chain uses TRBV6-5 with TRBJ1-2; TRBD1 agrees at 9 bases. The trim removed 10 bases at V and 6 bases at J, leaving 9 bases unmatched. CDR3 length: 13 residues. Per the germline V gene, CDR1 is MNHEY and CDR2 is SVGAGI. CDR3 coding DNA: TGTGCCACCACCCGGGACAGGGTGAATGGCTACACCTTC. Protein: CATTRDRVNGYTF.

This clonotype was observed a handful of times. The chain is built from TRBV2 and TRBJ2-6, with D possibly being TRBD1 (5 bases). The length of the CDR3 is 15 residues. Germline V gene sequence: CDR1 SNHLY, CDR2 FYNNEI. Trimming left V 7 bases short and J 2 bases short, with 12 bases between. This CDR3 is CASTSRGAGANVLTF. DNA of the CDR3: TGTGCCAGCACCTCAAGGGGTGCTGGGGCCAACGTCCTGACTTTC.

In its sample, this clonotype was seen many times. V usage is TRBV23-1 and J usage is TRBJ2-5; D perhaps matches TRBD1 (5 bases). TRBV23-1 is marked as an open reading frame, function uncertain. The V end lost 0 bases, the J end lost 2 bases, and 13 bases lay between the germline ends. The CDR3 loop spans 16 amino acids. CDR3 DNA sequence: TGCGCCAGCAGTCAATCGAGCCAGGGTGGGCAAGAGACCCAGTACTTC. The encoded protein is CASSQSSQGGQETQYF.

This clonotype was counted many times. This chain connects TRBV19 to TRBJ2-7; 9 bases are a match to TRBD1. CDR1 and CDR2 (germline): LNHDA, SQIVND (reference sequence). The J segment lost 6 bases and the V segment lost 5 bases, leaving 5 bases of the junction unmatched. The CDR3 is 13 amino acids. The CDR3 reads CASSDRGDREQYV. CDR3 DNA: TGTGCCAGTAGTGACAGGGGGGACCGCGAGCAGTACGTC.

This clonotype was picked up many times. The chain employs TRBV20-1 and TRBJ2-3, with D perhaps matching TRBD1 (5 bases). V gave up 1 base and J gave up 7 bases, with 12 bases separating them. The CDR3 spans 13 residues. Germline CDR1 is DFQATT and CDR2 is SNEGSKA (reference sequence). CDR3 loop: CSARAGKWNTQYF. The CDR3 bases are TGCAGTGCTAGAGCAGGGAAGTGGAATACGCAGTATTTT.

This clonotype was counted many times. This chain joins TRBV6-5 and TRBJ1-1; D is possibly TRBD1 (6 bases). Per the germline V gene, CDR1 is MNHEY and CDR2 is SVGAGI. The CDR3 is made up of 13 amino acids. V lost 2 bases, J lost 4 bases, and 8 bases lay in between. In DNA, the CDR3 is TGTGCCAGCAGTTACGGCAGGGGCACTGAAGCTTTCTTT. Translating gives CASSYGRGTEAFF.

In its sample, this clonotype was seen many times. This chain joins TRBV5-1 and TRBJ2-1, with D possibly TRBD2 on 5 matching bases. CDR1 is SGHRS, CDR2 YFSETQ, per germline. V lost 2 bases and J 4 bases, leaving 10 bases between the germline ends. The CDR3 runs 14 residues. CDR3 amino acids: CASSFTTGYNEQFF. CDR3 sequence (DNA): TGCGCCAGCAGCTTCACGACGGGATACAATGAGCAGTTCTTC.

This clonotype showed up many times. The chain combines TRBV12-3 or TRBV12-4 with TRBJ1-5; D is possibly TRBD1 (5 bases). The V gene lost 7 bases and the J gene lost 11 bases, with 18 bases spanning the gap. CDR3 length: 13 amino acids. DNA for the CDR3: TGTGCCAGCACCACGGTGGGGACCACGACCCAGCATTTT. Translation: CASTTVGTTTQHF.

This clonotype was observed a handful of times. This chain connects TRBV10-3 to TRBJ2-7; tentative D call: TRBD2 (6 bases). Germline V gene lookup returns CDR1 ENHRY and CDR2 SYGVKD. The CDR3 consists of 15 residues. Trimming took off 4 bases at V and 2 bases at J, with 15 bases between the two ends. The CDR3 here is CAISGGDSTTYEQYF. The CDR3 nucleotides are TGTGCCATCAGTGGTGGGGACTCGACCACCTACGAGCAGTACTTC.

In its sample, this clonotype was seen many times. Germline and junction disagree at one end, which may indicate a read error. This sequence joins TRBV7-2 and TRBJ1-1, with no clear D. Germline CDR1 SGHTA, CDR2 FQGNSA. The CDR3 extends over 14 amino acids. CDR3 coding DNA: TGTGCCAGCAGATTAGGAGAGTGGGACACTGAAGCTTTCTTT. Protein product: CASRLGEWDTEAFF.

At least ten counts were recorded for this clonotype. The V and J genes are TRBV4-3 and TRBJ2-1, with 8 bases fitting TRBD2. CDR1 and CDR2 (germline): LGHNA, YSLEER. Trimming at V came to 4 bases and at J to 9 bases, leaving 11 bases not matched to a gene. The CDR3 consists of 15 residues. The CDR3 sequence: CASSPARQRELEQFF. In DNA form, the CDR3 reads TGCGCCAGCAGCCCCGCAAGGCAGCGGGAGCTTGAGCAGTTCTTC.

This clonotype was counted many times. The chain carries TRBV4-2 and TRBJ2-7; either TRBD1 or TRBD2 may fit D (5 bases each). The CDR3 covers 13 residues. Trimming stripped 1 base from V and 2 bases from J, with 6 bases between. Germline values: CDR1 LGHNA, CDR2 YNFKEQ. CDR3 residues: CASSQVGAYEQYF. Written as DNA, the CDR3 is TGTGCCAGCAGCCAAGTGGGGGCCTACGAGCAGTACTTC.

At least ten counts were recorded for this clonotype. The chain recombines TRBV5-5 with TRBJ2-7; D not certain. The CDR3 runs 14 residues. Germline assignment: CDR1 SGHKS and CDR2 YYEKEE (reference sequence). V lost 0 bases to trimming and J lost 0 bases, with 7 bases between them. CDR3 DNA: TGTGCCAGCAGCTTGGCGGGCAGCTCCTACGAGCAGTACGTC. Protein sequence: CASSLAGSSYEQYV.

The sample holds many counts of this clonotype. The chain uses TRBV12-3 or TRBV12-4 and TRBJ2-7; TRBD1 is a possible D gene (6 bases). V was cut by 6 bases and J by 6 bases, with 21 bases left in between. CDR3 size: 15 residues. The CDR3 spells CASSPEGQIRGEQYF. For the CDR3, the DNA is TGTGCCAGCAGCCCAGAGGGACAAATTAGGGGCGAGCAGTACTTC.

This clonotype was seen ten or more times. The chain recombines TRBV5-4 with TRBJ2-2; TRBD2 matches at 10 bases. CDR1 and CDR2 (germline): SGHNT, YYREEE (reference sequence). The ends lost 4 bases at V and 7 bases at J; junction bases unmatched: 7. The CDR3 covers 15 residues. Here the CDR3 DNA reads TGTGCCAGCAGCGTAACTAGCGGGGCGCTCGGGGAGCTGTTTTTT. Translated: CASSVTSGALGELFF.

This clonotype appeared many times. The rearrangement links TRBV9 to TRBJ1-1, with D perhaps matching TRBD1 (5 bases). Looked up from germline, CDR1 is SGDLS and CDR2 is YYNGEE. The germline V and J ends were trimmed by 4 bases and 4 bases, with 11 bases remaining between them. The CDR3 covers 13 residues. The CDR3 reads CASSQQEVTEAFF. CDR3 DNA sequence: TGTGCCAGCAGCCAACAGGAGGTCACTGAAGCTTTCTTT.

This clonotype was found many times. This rearrangement joins TRBV28 to TRBJ1-1; 8 positions match TRBD1. V was clipped by 1 base and J by 4 bases; unmatched bases: 8. The CDR3 runs to 16 residues. From germline, CDR1 is MDHEN and CDR2 SYDVKM. The CDR3 spells CASSLSAGGKGTEAFF. The DNA of the CDR3 is TGTGCCAGCAGTTTATCGGCAGGGGGCAAGGGCACTGAAGCTTTCTTT.

There are many counts of this clonotype. The chain combines TRBV20-1 with TRBJ2-1; D unclear. Germline loops: CDR1 DFQATT, CDR2 SNEGSKA (reference sequence). Trimming left V 3 bases short and J 3 bases short, with 9 bases between. There are 13 residues in the CDR3. CDR3 DNA: TGCAGTGCTAGTAGACCTAACTACAATGAGCAGTTCTTC. Amino acids: CSASRPNYNEQFF.

There are many counts of this clonotype. The rearrangement links TRBV10-3 to TRBJ1-2; no clear D gene. V dropped 4 bases and J dropped 1 base, with 4 bases sitting between them. Germline CDR1 and CDR2: ENHRY and SYGVKD. The CDR3 loop spans 12 amino acids. CDR3 region: CAISVSNYGYTF. The CDR3 coding sequence is TGTGCCATCAGTGTCAGTAACTATGGCTACACCTTC.

A few counts support this clonotype. The genes are TRBV18 and TRBJ2-5; 7 bases line up with TRBD1. Trimming cost V 4 bases and J 0 bases; bases outside gene matches: 2. CDR1 KGHSH and CDR2 LQKENI come from the germline V gene. The CDR3 has 14 residues. The CDR3 sequence: CASSRTGDQETQYF. The CDR3 bases are TGTGCCAGCTCACGCACAGGGGACCAAGAGACCCAGTACTTC.

This clonotype was seen a few times. V gene TRBV4-1 combines with J gene TRBJ2-4; D is uncertain. CDR3 length: 17 amino acids. V was trimmed by 1 base and J by 1 base, leaving 14 bases between them. Germline lookup yields CDR1 MGHRA and CDR2 YSYEKL. CDR3 loop: CASSQVGAKSAKNIQYF. As DNA, the CDR3 is TGCGCCAGCAGCCAAGTTGGCGCGAAGTCGGCCAAAAACATTCAGTACTTC.

This clonotype occurred many times. The chain recombines TRBV29-1 with TRBJ2-5; TRBD1 matches 7 bases. The trim removed 0 bases at V and 4 bases at J, leaving 11 bases unmatched. This CDR3 has 16 amino acids. Germline V CDR1 and CDR2: SQVTM, ANQGSEA. CDR3 loop: CSVEDPTRDSLETQYF. The CDR3 DNA reads TGCAGCGTTGAAGATCCAACCCGGGACAGTCTAGAGACCCAGTACTTC.